This T cell receptor beta chain emerged from a study of cytomegalovirus exposure and HLA in healthy donors. This PCR relied on a set of 60 Vbeta primers and 13 Jbeta primers. The assay was immunoSEQ multiplex PCR, and TCRdb's table has in-frame clones only and misses some. The data hold some 150,000 clones, with around three quarters observed a single time. The clonotype was recovered from a man aged 35-49 years in good health and CMV-seropositive. Sequenced material: PBMCs.

The CDR3, as DNA: TGCAGCGTTGAAGGGGCCGCCGGGATAGGCTACACCTTC. This translates into CSVEGAAGIGYTF. This chain joins TRBV29-1 and TRBJ1-2; D is undetermined. Between the trimmed V and J ends, which lost 1 base and 8 bases, there was a span of 14 bases. The CDR3 length is 13 residues. In germline, CDR1 is SQVTM, CDR2 ANQGSEA.